Listed here is a single T cell receptor beta chain. What it binds is not known. The CDR3 extends over 16 amino acids. J gave up 4 bases and V 3 bases, and 7 bases lay outside the gene matches. Looked up from germline, CDR1 is MGHRA and CDR2 is YSYEKL. TCRdb re-called the reads with MiXCR, one entry per CDR3 protein. Of hundreds of thousands of distinct CDR3 sequences listed, around 32% are singletons. The sample originates from a study of T cell repertoires in cytomegalovirus infection. Across the study: HLA-C-restricted CMV epitopes, recently identified, and well-studied HLA-B-restricted ones were used by the study. Both CMV infection and a matching HLA type were indicated by public TCR beta signatures.

Study-level results: Within the response measured ex vivo, HLA-C-restricted CMV-specific TCR beta clonotypes were dominant. Adding up the frequency of public TCR beta families identified people who carried CMV plus the relevant HLA.

The sample in question was cultured CD8+ T cells from PBMCs, obtained from culture after CMV antigen stimulation. The rearrangement links TRBV4-1 to TRBJ2-5, with 11 bases lining up with TRBD2. The TCR was taken from a human donor in good health (CMV status not recorded). Some clones in this sample may be carry-over from other donors' samples. The CDR3 reads CASSHSGLAGAETQYF. Here the CDR3 DNA reads TGCGCCAGCAGCCACTCCGGACTAGCGGGTGCAGAGACCCAGTACTTC.